These 12 T cell receptor beta chains came from one sample sequenced in a study of blood T cells in healthy people across ages. A second 7 to 11 cycle PCR used barcoded and J-beta primers. MiXCR, run by TCRdb on the 5' RACE reads, gives a single entry per CDR3 protein. The sample has roughly 550,000 distinct CDR3 sequences; under 30% are singletons. The sample also formed part of further work on T cells of mothers and their children.

The sample consisted of blood. Source of these receptors: a boy younger than 18 in good health.

The genes are TRBV4-2 and TRBJ2-5, with 7 bases lining up with TRBD2. The J call is in doubt because the DNA end fits TRBJ2-1 better. Germline CDR1 reads LGHNA; CDR2 reads YNFKEQ. The CDR3 covers 14 residues. The CDR3 sequence is CASSQDGGRSEQFF. The CDR3 DNA reads TGTGCCAGCAGCCAAGACGGCGGGAGAAGTGAGCAGTTCTTC.

The rearrangement joins TRBV24-1 to TRBJ2-1; 13 bases agree with TRBD2. CDR1 KGHDR and CDR2 SFDVKD come from the germline V gene. The V and J ends lost 4 bases and 4 bases, in that order; junction bases with no gene match: 6. The CDR3 is 17 amino acids. In nucleotides, the CDR3 is TGTGCCACCAGTGACTCGACTAGCGGGAGGTATTACAATGAGCAGTTCTTC. This translates into CATSDSTSGRYYNEQFF.

This clonotype occurred a few times. The rearrangement uses TRBV20-1 and TRBJ2-1, with 8 bases lining up with TRBD2. The length of the CDR3 is 14 residues. CDR1 and CDR2 from the germline V gene are DFQATT and SNEGSKA (reference sequence). The junction had 8 bases not matched to a gene; V was cut back by 5 bases and J by 5 bases. The CDR3 here is CSALKAGANNEQFF. The CDR3 bases are TGCAGTGCTCTCAAAGCGGGAGCGAACAATGAGCAGTTCTTC.

The genes are TRBV7-9 and TRBJ2-5; D is uncertain. Between the trimmed V and J ends, which lost 1 base and 0 bases, there was a span of 9 bases. In germline, CDR1 is SEHNR, CDR2 FQNEAQ (reference sequence). The CDR3 totals 15 residues. Here the CDR3 DNA reads TGTGCCAGCAGCTTAGTGGCGCGGTACCAAGAGACCCAGTACTTC. It specifies CASSLVARYQETQYF.

This clonotype was observed at least ten times. In DNA, the CDR3 is TGTGCCAGCAGTCCCCCAGGGGGATCCTCCTACGAGCAGTACTTC. Translated: CASSPPGGSSYEQYF. This sequence joins TRBV28 and TRBJ2-5; 7 bases are shared with TRBD1. The end of the DNA aligns better with TRBJ2-7, so the J call may be wrong. Germline CDR1 MDHEN, CDR2 SYDVKM. The CDR3 sequence is 15 residues long.

The chain combines TRBV9 with TRBJ2-5, with 7 bases identical to TRBD1. CDR3 size: 15 residues. Germline CDR1 reads SGDLS; CDR2 reads YYNGEE. V was clipped by 0 bases and J by 5 bases; unmatched bases: 7. This CDR3 is CASSVGHTGVETQYF. DNA for the CDR3: TGTGCCAGCAGCGTAGGCCACACAGGGGTTGAGACCCAGTACTTC.

The J gene is TRBJ2-7, the V gene TRBV4-2, with 7 bases fitting TRBD2. V gave up 0 bases and J gave up 0 bases; unmatched junction bases: 5. The CDR3 extends over 16 amino acids. The V gene's germline CDR1 is LGHNA and CDR2 YNFKEQ. The CDR3 bases are TGTGCCAGCAGCCAAGACTTTAGGACTAGCTCCTACGAGCAGTACTTC. Protein product: CASSQDFRTSSYEQYF.

CDR3 sequence reads: CASSVGGFYGYTF. The CDR3 bases are TGTGCCAGCAGCGTAGGAGGGTTTTATGGCTACACCTTC. The chain carries TRBV9 and TRBJ1-2; D ambiguous. This CDR3 region has 13 residues. Germline CDR1 reads SGDLS; CDR2 reads YYNGEE. Trimming cost V 0 bases and J 5 bases, with 8 bases left between them.

The rearrangement uses TRBV18 and TRBJ2-6; D call uncertain. The length of the CDR3 is 13 residues. V lost 8 bases and J 0 bases, leaving 5 bases between the germline ends. Germline loops: CDR1 KGHSH, CDR2 LQKENI. The CDR3 DNA sequence: TGTGCCAGCGCTCCCTCTGGGGCCAACGTCCTGACTTTC. Translating it yields CASAPSGANVLTF. The whole variable domain, filled in from reference TRBV18 and TRBJ2-6, reads NAGVMQNPRHLVRRRGQEARLRCSPMKGHSHVYWYRQLPEEGLKFMVYLQKENIIDESGMPKERFSAEFPKEGPSILRIQQVVRGDSAAYFCASAPSGANVLTFGAGSRLTVL.

V gene TRBV5-1 combines with J gene TRBJ1-2; 7 bases match TRBD1. The V gene end was trimmed by 5 bases and the J gene end by 4 bases; junction bases not matched to a gene: 8. The CDR3 is made up of 14 amino acids. The germline V gene has CDR1 SGHRS and CDR2 YFSETQ. CDR3 in amino acids: CASRTTGSGYGYTF. In DNA form, the CDR3 reads TGCGCCAGCAGGACGACAGGGAGTGGCTATGGCTACACCTTC. Filled out from reference TRBV5-1 and TRBJ1-2, the complete variable domain reads KAGVTQTPRYLIKTRGQQVTLSCSPISGHRSVSWYQQTPGQGLQFLFEYFSETQRNKGNFPGRFSGRQFSNSRSEMNVSTLELGDSALYLCASRTTGSGYGYTFGSGTRLTVV.

A few counts support this clonotype. This chain joins TRBV14 and TRBJ2-4; the D gene is possibly TRBD1 (5 bases). The CDR3 has 14 residues. CDR1 is SGHDN, CDR2 FVKESK, per germline. V lost 1 base to trimming and J lost 6 bases, with 10 bases between them. The CDR3 nucleotides read TGTGCCAGCAGCCAAGCAGGGCAGGGAAACATTCAGTACTTC. Translating gives CASSQAGQGNIQYF.

There are a few counts of this clonotype. Compared with germline, one end of the junction differs, possibly owing to a read error. V and J are TRBV20-1 and TRBJ2-7, with 10 bases aligning to TRBD2. Germline lookup yields CDR1 DFQATT and CDR2 SNEGSKA (reference sequence). This CDR3 contains 15 residues. CDR3 protein: CSARDGSGRAYERYF. CDR3 coding DNA: TGCAGTGCTAGAGATGGAAGCGGGAGGGCCTACGAGCGGTACTTC.